A single sample gave rise to the 21 T cell receptor beta chains below, sequenced in a study of control samples from healthy donors and cancer patients (dated by TCRdb to 2020 to 2022). The method was the immunoSEQ multiplex PCR assay. TCRdb took over this immuneACCESS table, retaining in-frame rearrangements with V and J assigned. Such tables are incomplete; in checked studies, under half of the missing clones stem from an unresolved V gene, and the remainder is unexplained. This sample has approximately 150,000 clones in its table, and 80% to 95% of those were observed once. The top ten clonotypes cover approximately 3% of the sample. The specimen was blood. Receptors originate from a man under 40 in good health.

This clone was seen just once. The chain carries TRBV10-3 and TRBJ1-2; D call uncertain. The CDR3 covers 14 residues. The V end lost 4 bases, the J end lost 5 bases, and 14 bases lay between the germline ends. CDR1 is ENHRY and CDR2 is SYGVKD in the germline V gene. The CDR3 spells CAISGGGERYGYTF. In DNA form, the CDR3 reads TGTGCCATCAGTGGTGGCGGGGAACGTTATGGCTACACCTTC.

The chain uses TRBV6-5 and TRBJ1-6; the match to TRBD1 covers 7 bases. CDR1 and CDR2 (germline): MNHEY, SVGAGI. The CDR3 is 14 amino acids. Trimming removed 10 bases from V and 3 bases from J; junction bases left unmatched: 6. The CDR3 sequence: CANGTESYNSPLHF. The CDR3 DNA sequence: TGTGCCAACGGGACAGAGAGCTATAATTCACCCCTCCACTTT.

This chain joins TRBV7-2 and TRBJ2-1, with D unresolved. The CDR3 spans 11 residues. V lost 2 bases, J lost 9 bases, and 5 bases lay in between. In germline, CDR1 is SGHTA, CDR2 FQGNSA. CDR3 sequence: CASSLRFEQFF. As DNA, the CDR3 is TGTGCCAGCAGCTTAAGGTTTGAGCAGTTCTTC.

This clone occurred once. This chain links TRBV18 with TRBJ2-3, with 7 bases matching TRBD1. The ends lost 3 bases at V and 3 bases at J; junction bases unmatched: 9. CDR1 is KGHSH, CDR2 LQKENI, per germline. The CDR3 contains 16 residues. The CDR3 region has the DNA TGTGCCAGCTCACCTGAGGGGGCGTTTGGAACAGATACGCAGTATTTT. As protein: CASSPEGAFGTDTQYF.

This chain uses TRBV7-6 with TRBJ2-7; D unresolved. CDR1 and CDR2 (germline): SGHVS, FNYEAQ. V gave up 5 bases and J gave up 6 bases, with 14 bases separating them. The CDR3 consists of 13 residues. CDR3 loop: CASSDSPFGEQYF. The CDR3 coding sequence is TGTGCCAGCAGCGATTCGCCTTTTGGCGAGCAGTACTTC.

The chain combines TRBV5-1 with TRBJ1-3; 7 bases are a match to TRBD1. The CDR3 is made up of 15 amino acids. Germline V gene data show CDR1 as SGHRS and CDR2 as YFSETQ. The J segment lost 2 bases and the V segment lost 0 bases, leaving 2 bases of the junction unmatched. CDR3 in DNA: TGCGCCAGCAGCTTGGCGACAGGGACTGGAAACACCATATATTTT. Amino acid sequence: CASSLATGTGNTIYF.

The chain joins TRBV12-3 or TRBV12-4 to TRBJ2-1; D is undetermined. The CDR3 extends over 12 amino acids. Trimming pared 7 bases from V and 3 bases from J, leaving 7 bases between. The CDR3 bases are TGTGCCAGCACTGGGGACTACAATGAGCAGTTCTTC. Translation gives CASTGDYNEQFF.

This chain uses TRBV10-1 with TRBJ1-2; 7 nucleotides line up with TRBD1. Per the germline V gene, CDR1 is WNHNN and CDR2 is SYGVQD (reference sequence). The CDR3 spans 13 residues. After removal of 2 bases from V and 4 bases from J, the junction contained 1 base not matched to a gene. CDR3: CASSEDRVYGYTF. CDR3 coding DNA: TGCGCCAGCAGTGAGGACAGGGTCTATGGCTACACCTTC.

This clone has a handful of counts. This chain connects TRBV5-4 to TRBJ2-7; TRBD1 is a possible D gene (6 bases). Germline CDR1 reads SGHNT; CDR2 reads YYREEE (reference sequence). The germline V and J ends were trimmed by 1 base and 0 bases, with 11 bases remaining between them. The CDR3 totals 15 residues. For the CDR3, the DNA is TGTGCCAGCAGCTTGACGACAGGAGACTCCTACGAGCAGTACTTC. Translated, it gives CASSLTTGDSYEQYF.

This clone was observed once. J is TRBJ1-5 and V is TRBV5-5; TRBD1 is a possible D gene (5 bases). The germline V and J ends were trimmed by 4 bases and 3 bases, with 11 bases remaining between them. This CDR3 has 14 amino acids. From germline, CDR1 is SGHKS and CDR2 YYEKEE (reference sequence). The CDR3 reads CASSTDRYNQPQHF. The CDR3 DNA sequence: TGTGCCAGCAGCACCGACAGATACAATCAGCCCCAGCATTTT.

V usage is TRBV19 and J usage is TRBJ1-1; no reliable D call. Germline V gene data show CDR1 as LNHDA and CDR2 as SQIVND (reference sequence). This CDR3 region has 15 residues. Trimming removed 0 bases at V and 3 bases at J, with 11 bases between. The CDR3 nucleotides read TGTGCCAGTAGTATAGATCGGGCTCGGGACACTGAAGCTTTCTTT. Translation gives CASSIDRARDTEAFF.

The chain carries TRBV2 and TRBJ1-5; perhaps TRBD1 as D (5 bases). Germline lookup yields CDR1 SNHLY and CDR2 FYNNEI. Trimming left V 4 bases short and J 4 bases short, with 20 bases between. The CDR3 is made up of 17 amino acids. CDR3 sequence: CASSVGPRAGANQPQHF. The DNA of the CDR3 is TGTGCCAGCAGTGTTGGGCCCCGGGCCGGGGCAAATCAGCCCCAGCATTTT.

This sequence joins TRBV5-5 and TRBJ2-6, with a possible D match to TRBD1 (6 bases). CDR3 size: 17 residues. V was cut by 0 bases and J by 0 bases, with 10 bases left in between. Germline-derived CDR1 and CDR2 are SGHKS and YYEKEE (reference sequence). CDR3 region: CASSLEARGSGANVLTF. In DNA, the CDR3 is TGTGCCAGCAGCTTGGAGGCCAGGGGCTCTGGGGCCAACGTCCTGACTTTC.

The chain combines TRBV6-1 with TRBJ1-5; D gene ambiguous. The CDR3 has 14 residues. Deletions cut 3 bases from V and 0 bases from J, with 6 bases between. From germline, CDR1 is MNHNS and CDR2 SASEGT. The CDR3 nucleotides are TGTGCCAGCAGTGACGGCTATAGCAATCAGCCCCAGCATTTT. Encoded protein: CASSDGYSNQPQHF.

The V gene is TRBV28, the J gene TRBJ1-6; tentative D call: TRBD1 (5 bases). Germline-derived CDR1 and CDR2 are MDHEN and SYDVKM. The CDR3 is 20 residues long. Trimming cost V 5 bases and J 0 bases, with 23 bases left between them. The CDR3, as DNA: TGTGCCAGCAGTCCGACTATACGGGGCCTTCGAGGCTCCTATAATTCACCCCTCCACTTT. Translating it yields CASSPTIRGLRGSYNSPLHF.

The gene calls are TRBV19 and TRBJ1-2; D gene ambiguous. Germline CDR1 reads LNHDA; CDR2 reads SQIVND (reference sequence). V was trimmed by 7 bases and J by 8 bases, leaving 14 bases between them. The CDR3 sequence is 12 residues long. The CDR3 loop is CASTEEVGGYTF. The CDR3 DNA is TGTGCCAGTACGGAGGAGGTAGGAGGCTACACCTTC. Full variable domain (missing parts from reference TRBV19 and TRBJ1-2): DGGITQSPKYLFRKEGQNVTLSCEQNLNHDAMYWYRQDPGQGLRLIYYSQIVNDFQKGDIAEGYSVSREKKESFPLTVTSAQKNPTAFYLCASTEEVGGYTFGSGTRLTVV.

V usage is TRBV5-5 and J usage is TRBJ2-1; possible D gene TRBD1, 5 bases. The V gene's germline CDR1 is SGHKS and CDR2 YYEKEE (reference sequence). V was pared by 4 bases and J by 4 bases, with 18 bases between. CDR3 length: 16 residues. The CDR3 region has the DNA TGTGCCAGCAGCCCCCTCCCAAGGGGATTTTACAATGAGCAGTTCTTC. This gives the protein CASSPLPRGFYNEQFF.

The chain carries TRBV18 and TRBJ2-3; 7 nucleotides agree with TRBD2. The CDR3 runs to 16 residues. V lost 2 bases and J lost 4; bases outside the gene matches: 9. From germline, CDR1 is KGHSH and CDR2 LQKENI. The chain's CDR3 is CASSPNRASGSDTQYF. CDR3 nucleotides: TGTGCCAGCTCACCAAACCGGGCTAGCGGATCAGATACGCAGTATTTT. Filled out from reference TRBV18 and TRBJ2-3, the complete variable domain reads NAGVMQNPRHLVRRRGQEARLRCSPMKGHSHVYWYRQLPEEGLKFMVYLQKENIIDESGMPKERFSAEFPKEGPSILRIQQVVRGDSAAYFCASSPNRASGSDTQYFGPGTRLTVL.

This clone has only one observation. This rearrangement joins TRBV12-3 or TRBV12-4 to TRBJ2-7, with TRBD1 identical over 8 bases. Unmatched junction bases numbered 6, after V lost 6 bases and J lost 5 bases. This CDR3 has 13 amino acids. The CDR3 DNA is TGTGCCAGCAGAGCTCAGGGGGCAAACGAGCAGTACTTC. It translates to CASRAQGANEQYF.

The chain carries TRBV27 and TRBJ2-3; 16 nucleotides align to TRBD2. The V gene end was trimmed by 5 bases and the J gene end by 4 bases; junction bases not matched to a gene: 9. This CDR3 is 18 amino acids long. Germline V gives CDR1 MNHEY, CDR2 SMNVEV (reference sequence). CDR3 protein: CASSPGTSGGAGADTQYF. The CDR3 DNA sequence: TGTGCCAGCAGTCCTGGGACTAGCGGGGGGGCCGGGGCAGATACGCAGTATTTT.

Remarks on this clone: Additional DNA sequences in this sample encode the identical CDR3. The V gene is TRBV5-1, the J gene TRBJ1-1; D gene uncertain. Germline V gene sequence: CDR1 SGHRS, CDR2 YFSETQ. The CDR3 is 13 residues long. The V end lost 2 bases, the J end lost 3 bases, and 8 bases lay between the germline ends. The CDR3 loop is CASSFGRDTEAFF. DNA of the CDR3: TGCGCCAGCAGCTTTGGACGAGACACTGAAGCTTTCTTT.